A single sample gave rise to the 20 T cell receptor beta chains below, sequenced in a study of blood T cells in healthy people across ages. The second PCR ran roughly 7 to 12 cycles with a sample-barcoded 5' primer and J-beta primers. TCRdb re-called the 5' RACE reads with MiXCR, one entry per CDR3 protein. The sample includes about 800,000 distinct CDR3 sequences, about 25% of them seen just once. The same sample was also studied in work on T cells of mothers and their children.

The sequenced sample consisted of blood. The source is a boy between 10 and 17 years old in good health.

As regards this clonotype: Relative to the germline gene, one junction end is altered; a read error may explain this. The V gene is TRBV18, the J gene TRBJ1-4; perhaps TRBD1 as D (5 bases). From germline, CDR1 is KGHSH and CDR2 LQKENI. The CDR3 sequence is 15 residues long. CDR3 in amino acids: CASSPQGATNENLFF. As DNA, the CDR3 is TGTGCCAGCTCGCCCCAGGGTGCAACTAATGAAAACCTGTTTTTT.

This clonotype was observed a few times. V gene TRBV12-3 or TRBV12-4 combines with J gene TRBJ2-5, with D maybe TRBD2 (6 bases). CDR3 length equals 15 residues. Trimming removed 5 bases from V and 4 bases from J, with 17 bases in between. The CDR3 here is CASSPRGTGGETQYF. In nucleotides, the CDR3 is TGTGCCAGCAGTCCGCGGGGTACCGGGGGAGAGACCCAGTACTTC.

The chain joins TRBV4-3 to TRBJ2-7; 10 bases are a match to TRBD1. The trim removed 1 base at V and 3 bases at J, leaving 6 bases unmatched. The CDR3 length is 16 residues. Germline V gene sequence: CDR1 LGHNA, CDR2 YSLEER. The CDR3 coding sequence is TGCGCCAGCAGCCAAGGGGGGACAGGGGCCGTCTACGAGCAGTACTTC. Protein product: CASSQGGTGAVYEQYF.

Details on this clonotype: A much bigger clone sits one base away, suggesting this may be a read error. The CDR3 is CAGSPTGRTNYGYTF. Here the CDR3 DNA reads TGTGCCGGCAGTCCGACAGGGAGGACCAACTATGGCTACACCTTC. The V call is TRBV6-2 or TRBV6-3, the J call TRBJ1-2; 7 nucleotides align to TRBD1. The CDR3 covers 15 residues. Germline CDR1 MNHEY, CDR2 SVGEGT.

This clonotype showed up just a few times. One end of the junction varies from germline; a read error may be responsible. The chain links TRBV19 to TRBJ1-1; the match to TRBD1 covers 11 bases. Germline V gives CDR1 LNHDA, CDR2 SQIVND (reference sequence). This CDR3 region has 15 residues. The CDR3 sequence: CASSPQDRGHTGAFF. DNA for the CDR3: TGTGCCAGTAGTCCCCAGGACAGGGGGCACACTGGAGCTTTCTTT. Combining the CDR3 with reference TRBV19 and TRBJ1-1 gives the whole variable domain DGGITQSPKYLFRKEGQNVTLSCEQNLNHDAMYWYRQDPGQGLRLIYYSQIVNDFQKGDIAEGYSVSREKKESFPLTVTSAQKNPTAFYLCASSPQDRGHTGAFFGQGTRLTVV.

The rearrangement joins TRBV7-2 to TRBJ1-1, with no clear D. V dropped 5 bases and J dropped 1 base, with 11 bases sitting between them. The V gene's germline CDR1 is SGHTA and CDR2 FQGNSA. CDR3 length: 14 residues. The DNA for the CDR3 is TGTGCCAGCAGCGTAAACCTGGGGAACACTGAAGCTTTCTTT. It translates to CASSVNLGNTEAFF.

The V and J genes are TRBV28 and TRBJ1-1; D is ambiguous. The CDR3 is 15 amino acids. V lost 4 bases to trimming and J lost 3 bases, with 15 bases between them. Germline CDR1 MDHEN, CDR2 SYDVKM. The CDR3 coding sequence is TGTGCCAGCAGTTCTACCCCCGGGTCGGACACTGAAGCTTTCTTT. Its protein product is CASSSTPGSDTEAFF.

With regard to this clonotype: A much larger clone sits a single nucleotide away, making a read error possible. The rearrangement joins TRBV12-3 or TRBV12-4 to TRBJ2-3, with D tentatively TRBD1 or TRBD2 (5 bases each). CDR3 length equals 15 residues. The V and J ends lost 5 bases and 2 bases respectively, with 14 bases between them. The DNA for the CDR3 is TGTGCCAGCAGTCTCAAGAGAGGGACCACAGATACGCAGTATTTT. It specifies CASSLKRGTTDTQYF.

The rearrangement joins TRBV20-1 to TRBJ1-2; 9 bases match TRBD1. This CDR3 has 15 amino acids. V shed 3 bases, J shed 0 bases, and the junction held 5 bases outside the gene matches. Looked up from germline, CDR1 is DFQATT and CDR2 is SNEGSKA (reference sequence). This chain's CDR3 is CSASRQGGSNYGYTF. DNA of the CDR3: TGCAGTGCTAGTCGACAGGGGGGGTCTAACTATGGCTACACCTTC.

V usage is TRBV29-1 and J usage is TRBJ2-5; TRBD1 is a possible D gene (6 bases). The DNA end lines up better with TRBJ2-1; the J call may be wrong. The CDR3 spans 13 residues. Germline lookup yields CDR1 SQVTM and CDR2 ANQGSEA. CDR3 sequence: CSVPEGVYNEQFF. CDR3 in DNA: TGCAGCGTCCCAGAGGGGGTGTATAATGAGCAGTTCTTC.

The rearrangement uses TRBV20-1 and TRBJ1-2; 9 bases line up with TRBD1. The CDR3 is made up of 16 amino acids. Germline V gene sequence: CDR1 DFQATT, CDR2 SNEGSKA (reference sequence). The V gene end was trimmed by 0 bases and the J gene end by 4 bases; junction bases not matched to a gene: 9. The CDR3 nucleotides read TGCAGTGCTAGAGATCAGGGGGACAGGGAAAGCTATGGCTACACCTTC. The encoded protein is CSARDQGDRESYGYTF.

In this sample, this clonotype turned up a few times. This rearrangement joins TRBV7-2 to TRBJ2-5, with a tentative D call TRBD2 (7 bases). Germline CDR1 reads SGHTA; CDR2 reads FQGNSA. The CDR3 loop spans 15 amino acids. V gave up 3 bases and J gave up 4 bases, with 15 bases separating them. CDR3 loop: CASSFVGGAGETQYF. The CDR3 nucleotides are TGTGCCAGCAGCTTCGTTGGGGGGGCAGGAGAGACCCAGTACTTC.

This clonotype was seen a few times. The chain uses TRBV4-2 and TRBJ2-1, with D possibly TRBD1 on 5 matching bases. CDR1 is LGHNA, CDR2 YNFKEQ, per germline. Between the trimmed V and J ends, which lost 5 bases and 0 bases, there was a span of 17 bases. The CDR3 runs 17 residues. CDR3 nucleotide sequence: TGTGCCAGCAGCTCGCAACCCCAGGGTAACTCCTACAATGAGCAGTTCTTC. It codes for CASSSQPQGNSYNEQFF.

A few counts support this clonotype. The gene calls are TRBV20-1 and TRBJ1-4; 12 bases are a match to TRBD1. The trim removed 3 bases at V and 4 bases at J, leaving 9 bases unmatched. The germline V gene has CDR1 DFQATT and CDR2 SNEGSKA (reference sequence). This CDR3 contains 17 residues. The CDR3 spells CSARPGQGADGNEKLFF. CDR3 bases: TGCAGTGCTAGGCCGGGACAGGGGGCGGATGGTAATGAAAAACTGTTTTTT.

In its sample, this clonotype was seen a few times. The chain combines TRBV20-1 with TRBJ1-5; the match to TRBD1 covers 8 bases. Looked up from germline, CDR1 is DFQATT and CDR2 is SNEGSKA (reference sequence). V shed 1 base, J shed 3 bases, and the junction held 5 bases outside the gene matches. The CDR3 totals 15 residues. CDR3: CSARARDRPNQPQHF. Written as DNA, the CDR3 is TGCAGTGCTAGAGCCCGGGACAGGCCCAATCAGCCCCAGCATTTT.

In this sample, this clonotype turned up a few times. J is TRBJ1-3 and V is TRBV6-5, with D possibly TRBD1 on 6 matching bases. Germline V gene data show CDR1 as MNHEY and CDR2 as SVGAGI. The CDR3 totals 14 residues. Trimming shortened V by 6 bases and J by 3 bases, and 12 bases separated the two germline ends. CDR3 sequence (DNA): TGTGCCAGCAGAAGAGGACAGCTTGGAAACACCATATATTTT. Translating it yields CASRRGQLGNTIYF.

This clonotype has only a few counts. The chain uses TRBV4-1 and TRBJ2-5, with 10 bases identical to TRBD2. The CDR3 runs 15 residues. Unmatched junction bases numbered 10, after V lost 7 bases and J lost 5 bases. CDR1 MGHRA and CDR2 YSYEKL come from the germline V gene. The CDR3 here is CASKPSGSALETQYF. Here the CDR3 DNA reads TGCGCCAGCAAGCCTAGCGGGAGCGCATTGGAGACCCAGTACTTC.

The genes are TRBV20-1 and TRBJ2-7, with 11 positions matching TRBD1. This CDR3 spans 14 amino acids. V trimming: 3 bases; J trimming: 7 bases; junction bases outside the gene matches: 8. CDR1 and CDR2 from the germline V gene are DFQATT and SNEGSKA (reference sequence). CDR3 in DNA: TGCAGTGCTAGCCCCGGGACAGGGGGAACGGAGCAGTACTTC. It specifies CSASPGTGGTEQYF.

This clonotype was detected a few times. J is TRBJ2-1 and V is TRBV7-2; D call uncertain. The ends were cut back, 1 base at V and 7 bases at J, with 8 bases in the middle. The CDR3 spans 13 residues. CDR1 and CDR2 from the germline V gene are SGHTA and FQGNSA. CDR3 residues: CASSLERLNEQFF. The CDR3 DNA sequence: TGTGCCAGCAGCTTAGAGAGACTGAATGAGCAGTTCTTC.

Ten or more counts support this clonotype. The V call is TRBV5-5, the J call TRBJ2-7, with 8 bases matching TRBD1. Looked up from germline, CDR1 is SGHKS and CDR2 is YYEKEE (reference sequence). The J segment lost 2 bases and the V segment lost 2 bases, leaving 3 bases of the junction unmatched. The CDR3 extends over 14 amino acids. The CDR3 bases are TGTGCCAGCAGCTTTGGGACAGGACCCTACGAGCAGTACTTC. Translated: CASSFGTGPYEQYF.